This entry describes one TCR beta chain. This specimen comes from a study of blood T cell repertoires in COVID-19. Study summary: Researchers got acute and convalescent COVID-19 samples from the United States, Italy and Spain. The cDNA or gDNA used as material had been derived from T cells, B-cell-depleted T cells, or PBMCs.

This CDR3 is built from 15 residues. Trimming cost V 3 bases and J 1 base; bases outside gene matches: 4. Germline lookup yields CDR1 KGHDR and CDR2 SFDVKD. Patients at the Seattle site were enrolled during active infection and followed longitudinally. Clones were sequenced by immunoSEQ multiplex PCR, and TCRdb holds only the in-frame ones, with some missing. The repertoire holds more than 95,000 clones, roughly 92% seen once, with 2.1% in the top ten. The chain carries TRBV24-1 and TRBJ2-5; 7 nucleotides line up with TRBD1. Sequencing was performed on peripheral blood. The TCR was taken from a man between 45 and 60 years old with COVID-19, enrolled during active disease. CDR3: CATSDRQGTQETQYF. The CDR3 DNA is TGTGCCACCAGTGATAGACAGGGAACCCAAGAGACCCAGTACTTC.